The source of this TCR beta chain is a study of graft-versus-host responses after intestinal transplantation. At the level of the study: All recipients were given anti-thymocyte globulin induction, and tacrolimus and steroids were then administered for about three years. Study observations and caveats: Early after transplant, HvG declines were associated with peak levels of circulating GvH clones.

Some 200,000 CFSE-labeled responder cells were plated with some 200,000 irradiated, violet-dye-labeled stimulator cells. TCRdb's table, derived via immunoSEQ multiplex PCR, lists solely in-frame clones and lacks some. The sample includes fewer than 25,000 clones, around 44% of them seen just once. With respect to this clone: One junction end does not reproduce the germline sequence, and a read error may be involved.

The length of the CDR3 is 14 residues. CDR1 and CDR2 (germline): MNHNS, SASEGT. This rearrangement joins TRBV6-1 to TRBJ2-7; tentative D call: TRBD1 (6 bases). The clonotype comes from a human patient who received an intestinal transplant. Sequencing was performed on alloreactive CD4+ T cells from a mixed lymphocyte reaction culture, taken before intestinal transplant. Indicated subset: CFSE-low proliferating T cells sorted from roughly 6-day pre-transplant mixed lymphocyte reaction (GvH or HvG direction). The CDR3 region is CASREDRPAYEQYF. CDR3 bases: TGTGCCAGCAGAGAAGACAGGCCAGCCTACGAGCAGTACTTC.